The next 31 T cell receptor beta chains were all read from a single sample in a study of blood T cell repertoires in COVID-19. Clones were read by immunoSEQ multiplex PCR, and TCRdb kept only the in-frame ones, dropping some. Of about 260,000 clones listed, over 70% were seen once; the top ten hold approximately 1.6%. The sequencing sample was made of peripheral blood. All receptors come from a woman in her forties who had recovered from COVID-19.

The V call is TRBV5-6, the J call TRBJ1-3; D is undetermined. V was pared by 6 bases and J by 0 bases, with 7 bases between. Germline V lookup: CDR1 SGHDT, CDR2 YYEEEE. CDR3 length: 13 amino acids. This chain's CDR3 is CASTFLSGNTIYF. In nucleotides, the CDR3 is TGTGCCAGCACCTTCCTCTCTGGAAACACCATATATTTT.

This clone was seen a handful of times. The rearrangement uses TRBV29-1 and TRBJ1-2, with D tentatively TRBD1 (5 bases). Germline CDR1 is SQVTM and CDR2 is ANQGSEA. The CDR3 has 13 amino acids. V dropped 4 bases and J dropped 4 bases, with 13 bases sitting between them. The CDR3 is CSVASQGSYGYTF. The CDR3 DNA sequence: TGCAGCGTTGCAAGTCAGGGTTCCTATGGCTACACCTTC.

The chain is built from TRBV10-2 and TRBJ1-5, with 7 bases fitting TRBD1. The CDR3 is 15 amino acids. Per the germline V gene, CDR1 is WSHSY and CDR2 is SAAADI. V lost 9 bases, J lost 3 bases, and 11 bases stayed unmatched. The CDR3 sequence is CARENRDRFNQPQHF. In DNA form, the CDR3 reads TGCGCCAGAGAGAATCGGGACAGATTCAATCAGCCCCAGCATTTT.

This clone occurred a few times. The chain uses TRBV19 and TRBJ2-1; the match to TRBD2 covers 14 bases. Looked up from germline, CDR1 is LNHDA and CDR2 is SQIVND (reference sequence). The V and J ends lost 3 bases and 3 bases, in that order; junction bases with no gene match: 7. The CDR3 has 18 amino acids. The CDR3 sequence is CASSIRRLAGGFYNEQFF. The CDR3 nucleotides are TGTGCCAGTAGTATCCGGCGACTAGCGGGGGGGTTCTACAATGAGCAGTTCTTC.

The rearrangement joins TRBV19 to TRBJ1-2; 8 bases line up with TRBD1. This CDR3 spans 15 amino acids. Germline CDR1 is LNHDA and CDR2 is SQIVND (reference sequence). Losses at the gene ends were 1 base for V and 4 bases for J; bases not matched to a gene: 5. The CDR3 is CASSIVGQGIYGYTF. CDR3 bases: TGTGCCAGTAGTATAGTCGGACAGGGCATCTATGGCTACACCTTC.

The rearrangement uses TRBV19 and TRBJ1-1, with D possibly TRBD1 on 5 matching bases. The CDR3 spans 14 residues. V lost 7 bases and J lost 8, with 20 bases in between. Germline-derived CDR1 and CDR2 are LNHDA and SQIVND (reference sequence). CDR3 sequence reads: CASTPVGAVPEAFF. In nucleotides, the CDR3 is TGTGCCAGTACCCCGGTAGGGGCCGTACCGGAAGCTTTCTTT.

The V gene is TRBV7-8, the J gene TRBJ2-1; unclear D gene. Germline lookup yields CDR1 SGHVS and CDR2 FQNEAQ. This CDR3 has 14 amino acids. Trimming shortened V by 7 bases and J by 7 bases, and 17 bases separated the two germline ends. The CDR3 DNA follows: TGTGCCAGCAACGCGCTAGTTTCCGAGAATGAGCAGTTCTTC. As protein: CASNALVSENEQFF.

The chain has TRBV27 and TRBJ1-1; D unclear. Trimming cost V 1 base and J 3 bases, with 12 bases left between them. The CDR3 is 15 residues long. CDR1 is MNHEY and CDR2 is SMNVEV in the germline V gene (reference sequence). CDR3 sequence: CASSLFPGGDTEAFF. Here the CDR3 DNA reads TGTGCCAGCAGTTTATTCCCGGGAGGCGACACTGAAGCTTTCTTT.

This clone was observed a handful of times. The genes are TRBV4-2 and TRBJ1-5, with a weak D call TRBD1 (5 bases). Trimming removed 0 bases at V and 1 base at J, with 13 bases between. Germline values: CDR1 LGHNA, CDR2 YNFKEQ. The CDR3 has 17 residues. The DNA of the CDR3 is TGTGCCAGCAGCCAAGATCCGGGGGACGAAAGCAATCAGCCCCAGCATTTT. Encoded protein: CASSQDPGDESNQPQHF.

This rearrangement joins TRBV5-4 to TRBJ2-4, with D possibly TRBD1 on 6 matching bases. The CDR3 has 19 residues. The V gene lost 1 base and the J gene lost 1 base, with 21 bases spanning the gap. Germline V gene lookup returns CDR1 SGHNT and CDR2 YYREEE (reference sequence). The CDR3 DNA sequence: TGTGCCAGCAGCTTGTGGGGGCCTACTCGGCCAGGGGCCAAAAACATTCAGTACTTC. It encodes CASSLWGPTRPGAKNIQYF.

V usage is TRBV6-2 or TRBV6-3 and J usage is TRBJ2-3; D might be TRBD1 (5 bases). Germline V gene data show CDR1 as MNHEY and CDR2 as SVGEGT. V shed 0 bases and J shed 12 bases, with 13 bases lying between them. This CDR3 has 13 amino acids. The CDR3 is CASSYSIGVAQYF. As DNA, the CDR3 is TGTGCCAGCAGTTACTCGATAGGGGTAGCACAGTATTTT.

This chain uses TRBV6-2 or TRBV6-3 with TRBJ2-5; TRBD2 matches 8 bases. The CDR3 spans 17 residues. The germline V gene encodes CDR1 MNHEY and CDR2 SVGEGT. With V trimmed by 3 bases and J by 2 bases, 11 bases remained unmatched. This CDR3 reads CASSYPLVAGIQETQYF. The CDR3 coding sequence is TGTGCCAGCAGTTATCCGTTGGTAGCGGGGATTCAAGAGACCCAGTACTTC.

This clone was counted between two and nine times. The genes are TRBV7-9 and TRBJ1-1, with a possible D match to TRBD1 (5 bases). The CDR3 contains 11 residues. Germline loops: CDR1 SEHNR, CDR2 FQNEAQ (reference sequence). V lost 11 bases and J lost 6, with 13 bases in between. Here the CDR3 reads CAFAWGAEAFF. In DNA, the CDR3 is TGTGCCTTCGCTTGGGGCGCTGAAGCTTTCTTT. Complete variable domain (other parts from reference TRBV7-9 and TRBJ1-1): DTGVSQNPRHKITKRGQNVTFRCDPISEHNRLYWYRQTLGQGPEFLTYFQNEAQLEKSRLLSDRFSAERPKGSFSTLEIQRTEQGDSAMYLCAFAWGAEAFFGQGTRLTVV.

The chain uses TRBV5-1 and TRBJ2-7; D ambiguous. The V end was cut by 1 base, the J end by 1 base, with 6 bases between. CDR1 and CDR2 from the germline V gene are SGHRS and YFSETQ. CDR3 length: 13 residues. The DNA of the CDR3 is TGCGCCAGCAGCTTGTCTCCTTCCTACGAGCAGTACTTC. Translated: CASSLSPSYEQYF.

A single count supports this clone. V and J are TRBV19 and TRBJ2-1; 8 nucleotides match TRBD2. The V gene's germline CDR1 is LNHDA and CDR2 SQIVND (reference sequence). There are 15 residues in the CDR3. The ends lost 4 bases at V and 4 bases at J; junction bases unmatched: 6. The CDR3 spells CASSTSGGLYNEQFF. CDR3 DNA: TGTGCCAGTAGTACAAGCGGGGGACTATACAATGAGCAGTTCTTC.

The chain joins TRBV5-6 to TRBJ1-6, with 9 bases fitting TRBD1. This CDR3 is built from 14 residues. From germline, CDR1 is SGHDT and CDR2 YYEEEE. The ends lost 4 bases at V and 13 bases at J; junction bases unmatched: 9. CDR3 coding DNA: TGTGCCAGCAGCATCCGGGACAGGGTTTTCCCCCTCCACTTT. Its protein product is CASSIRDRVFPLHF.

V usage is TRBV7-6 and J usage is TRBJ2-6, with D tentatively TRBD2 (5 bases). This CDR3 comprises 15 residues. Trimming stripped 4 bases from V and 3 bases from J, with 10 bases between. Germline V lookup: CDR1 SGHVS, CDR2 FNYEAQ. The CDR3 sequence is CASSSRVDGANVLTF. In DNA, the CDR3 is TGTGCCAGCAGCTCGAGGGTGGATGGGGCCAACGTCCTGACTTTC. Full variable domain (outside the CDR3, taken from reference TRBV7-6 and TRBJ2-6): GAGVSQSPRYKVTKRGQDVALRCDPISGHVSLYWYRQALGQGPEFLTYFNYEAQQDKSGLPNDRFSAERPEGSISTLTIQRTEQRDSAMYRCASSSRVDGANVLTFGAGSRLTVL.

The chain couples TRBV27 to TRBJ2-1, with 7 bases matching TRBD2. Per germline, CDR1 MNHEY and CDR2 SMNVEV (reference sequence). The CDR3 sequence is 19 residues long. With 3 bases clipped from V and 10 bases from J, the junction kept 24 bases outside the gene matches. In DNA form, the CDR3 reads TGTGCCAGCAGTTTGTCCAGAATGGTCGGGGGGTGGTCGGGTGGCGAGCAGTTCTTC. This gives the protein CASSLSRMVGGWSGGEQFF.

CDR3 bases: TGTGCCAGGTGGGCTCCTCGGGGCGGGGAGCTGTTTTTT. This gives the protein CARWAPRGGELFF. The chain recombines TRBV19 with TRBJ2-2, with a weak D call TRBD2 (5 bases). The CDR3 loop spans 13 amino acids. From germline, CDR1 is LNHDA and CDR2 SQIVND (reference sequence). V was pared by 9 bases and J by 7 bases, with 15 bases between.

DNA of the CDR3: TGTGCCTGGAGTGAGGGGGCGTTAACTGAAGCTTTCTTT. Protein sequence: CAWSEGALTEAFF. The chain couples TRBV30 to TRBJ1-1; 7 nucleotides match TRBD1. CDR1 GTSNPN and CDR2 SVGIG come from the germline V gene (reference sequence). The CDR3 is made up of 13 amino acids. The V gene end was trimmed by 1 base and the J gene end by 5 bases; junction bases not matched to a gene: 4.

The V gene is TRBV5-8, the J gene TRBJ1-2, with TRBD1 matching over 11 bases. The CDR3 has 15 amino acids. The trim removed 3 bases at V and 5 bases at J, leaving 6 bases unmatched. The germline CDR1 and CDR2 sequences are SGHTS and YDEGEE. The CDR3 loop is CASSYGQGAGYGYTF. In nucleotides, the CDR3 is TGTGCCAGCAGCTACGGACAGGGGGCAGGGTATGGCTACACCTTC.

This clone occurred once. The chain is built from TRBV19 and TRBJ1-3; 7 positions agree with TRBD1. Germline V gene lookup returns CDR1 LNHDA and CDR2 SQIVND (reference sequence). This CDR3 region has 16 residues. Trimming cost V 5 bases and J 0 bases; bases outside gene matches: 7. The CDR3 here is CASSGTVGFSGNTIYF. The CDR3 bases are TGTGCCAGTAGTGGGACAGTGGGATTCTCTGGAAACACCATATATTTT.

This chain uses TRBV6-1 with TRBJ1-5; D gene ambiguous. This CDR3 has 12 amino acids. The ends were cut back, 3 bases at V and 4 bases at J, with 4 bases in the middle. Germline CDR1 and CDR2: MNHNS and SASEGT. The CDR3 protein is CASSDRNQPQHF. CDR3 DNA sequence: TGTGCCAGCAGTGACAGGAATCAGCCCCAGCATTTT.

V gene TRBV21-1 combines with J gene TRBJ1-2; the listed D gene, TRBD1, was not tested against the DNA. TRBV21-1 is annotated as a pseudogene. There are 15 residues in the CDR3. In DNA form, the CDR3 reads TGTGCCAGCAGCAACCGACAGGGGAGGAACTATGGCTACACCTTC. Amino acid sequence: CASSNRQGRNYGYTF.

V gene TRBV2 combines with J gene TRBJ2-7, with 7 bases that match TRBD1. The germline CDR1 and CDR2 sequences are SNHLY and FYNNEI. V shed 3 bases, J shed 3 bases, and the junction held 2 bases outside the gene matches. The CDR3 consists of 13 residues. This CDR3 is CASSDRDSYEQYF. The CDR3 DNA sequence: TGTGCCAGCAGTGACCGGGACAGCTACGAGCAGTACTTC.

This clone was detected only a few times. The CDR3, as DNA: TGTGCCAGCAGCTTCTCTAGCGGAGAGCAGTTCTTC. Translation: CASSFSSGEQFF. The J gene is TRBJ2-1, the V gene TRBV7-2; 7 bases align to TRBD2. This CDR3 contains 12 residues. Germline CDR1 reads SGHTA; CDR2 reads FQGNSA. The V segment lost 3 bases and the J segment 10 bases; nucleotides outside the gene matches: 3.

The rearrangement joins TRBV7-8 to TRBJ2-1; tentatively, D is TRBD1 (7 bases). The V end was cut by 6 bases, the J end by 7 bases, with 16 bases between. The CDR3 is 14 residues long. Germline assignment: CDR1 SGHVS and CDR2 FQNEAQ. CDR3 in DNA: TGTGCCAGCAGTCGCCGGGACAGCGGGAATGAGCAGTTCTTC. It specifies CASSRRDSGNEQFF. Full variable domain (remainder filled in from reference TRBV7-8 and TRBJ2-1): GAGVSQSPRYKVAKRGQDVALRCDPISGHVSLFWYQQALGQGPEFLTYFQNEAQLDKSGLPSDRFFAERPEGSVSTLKIQRTQQEDSAVYLCASSRRDSGNEQFFGPGTRLTVL.

J is TRBJ2-2 and V is TRBV5-5; D possibly corresponds to TRBD2 (5 bases). V was trimmed by 4 bases and J by 5 bases, leaving 15 bases between them. Germline loops: CDR1 SGHKS, CDR2 YYEKEE (reference sequence). The CDR3 is 15 residues long. The CDR3 here is CASSLGRRMTGELFF. The CDR3 DNA reads TGTGCCAGCAGCCTGGGGAGACGAATGACCGGGGAGCTGTTTTTT.

With respect to this clone: An end of the junction does not agree with germline; a read error may underlie this. This chain joins TRBV10-2 and TRBJ2-7; TRBD2 matches at 8 bases. There are 13 residues in the CDR3. CDR1 and CDR2 (germline): WSHSY, SAAADI. The CDR3 nucleotides read TGCGCCAGCAGTGAGTCGGCCGGGGGGGCCTCAGACTTC. This sequence encodes CASSESAGGASDF.

The CDR3 DNA follows: TGTGCCAGCGGGCTAGCGGGGGGGCGACGGCAGTATTTT. Amino acids: CASGLAGGRRQYF. The rearrangement uses TRBV6-5 and TRBJ2-3, with 12 positions matching TRBD2. The CDR3 loop spans 13 amino acids. The ends lost 8 bases at V and 11 bases at J; junction bases unmatched: 8. In germline, CDR1 is MNHEY, CDR2 SVGAGI.

This sequence joins TRBV10-3 and TRBJ1-2; D perhaps matches TRBD1 (5 bases). CDR1 and CDR2 (germline): ENHRY, SYGVKD. V was trimmed by 4 bases and J by 4 bases, leaving 22 bases between them. This CDR3 has 17 amino acids. The CDR3 region is CAISVGQGPLIGYGYTF. CDR3 sequence (DNA): TGTGCCATCAGTGTGGGGCAGGGTCCGCTAATTGGCTATGGCTACACCTTC.